The text below deals with one T cell receptor (beta chain). Looked up from germline, CDR1 is DFQATT and CDR2 is SNEGSKA (reference sequence). The CDR3 runs to 13 residues. The source of the sample is a study of tumor and adjacent non-tumor tissue in lung cancer. Study-wide background: On average, productive TCRbeta reads reached about 4.4 million per sample.

Three rounds of nested PCR, following a modified ARM-PCR protocol, produced the TCRbeta library. MiXCR was run by TCRdb on the multiplex PCR reads, yielding one entry per CDR3 protein. The sample lists 220,000 or so distinct CDR3 sequences, 60% to 75% seen once, with around 25% in the top ten. RNA was extracted from bulk tissue without any cell sorting. The specimen was lung tumor tissue. V usage is TRBV20-1 and J usage is TRBJ1-1, with D unresolved. This sequence was found in a man between 60 and 70 years old with non-small cell lung cancer. CDR3 amino acids: CRGTTGINTEAFF. The CDR3 DNA follows: TGCAGAGGAACGACGGGAATTAACACTGAAGCTTTCTTT.